This T cell receptor beta chain is from a study of tumor-infiltrating lymphocytes in localized non-small cell lung cancer. Study information: Tumor tissue and non-adjacent uninvolved lung came from each patient. The study, taken as a whole, reports: Immunotypes IM1 and IM2 had similar TCR-derived T-cell fractions. Compared with uninvolved lung, tumors showed higher T cell infiltration by TCRbeta sequencing.

The assay was immunoSEQ multiplex PCR, and TCRdb's table has in-frame clones only and misses some. The sample carries some 6,000 clones, around 67% recorded once. The CDR3 runs to 14 residues. Per germline, CDR1 ENHRY and CDR2 SYGVKD. With 6 bases clipped from V and 5 bases from J, the junction kept 8 bases outside the gene matches. This clone was observed a handful of times. Its target is not known. The chain has TRBV10-3 and TRBJ1-1; 8 positions match TRBD1. Input material: uninvolved lung tissue not adjacent to the tumor. The sequence came from a human donor with non-small cell lung cancer. The DNA for the CDR3 is TGTGCCATCAGGCGACAGGGGCGGAAAACTGAAGCTTTCTTT. Translating gives CAIRRQGRKTEAFF.